The clone carrying this TCR beta chain was detected a few times. The antigen is not known. The CDR3 runs 15 residues. Germline V CDR1 and CDR2: SNHLY, FYNNEI. V lost 6 bases to trimming and J lost 2 bases; unmatched junction nucleotides: 5. Time point reported: patch test 1, 2 weeks after DPC sensitization. Treatment of the sample: therapeutic diphenylcyclopropenone sensitization with weekly scalp DPC. This specimen belongs to a study of human T cells and chemical hapten exposure. On the study more broadly: DPC at 0.01% went onto the upper back in patch tests, read at 6 days.

General study findings and limits: No shift was seen in TCRs above 1 in 1000 frequency with DPC sensitization.

A single record per CDR3 protein comes from TCRdb applying MiXCR to the RACE reads. Of 340,000 or so distinct CDR3 sequences listed, approximately 6.3% are singletons. The sample was whole blood, taken in connection with sensitization to the hapten diphenylcyclopropenone (DPC). V usage is TRBV2 and J usage is TRBJ2-3, with 10 bases aligning to TRBD1. The clonotype was recovered from a woman in her late teens or twenties with alopecia areata. Some clones in this sample may be carry-over from other donors' samples. The CDR3 protein is CASRWDRGATDTQYF. The DNA of the CDR3 is TGTGCCAGCAGATGGGACAGGGGTGCCACAGATACGCAGTATTTT. Based on the CDR3 plus reference TRBV2 and TRBJ2-3, the full variable domain is EPEVTQTPSHQVTQMGQEVILRCVPISNHLYFYWYRQILGQKVEFLVSFYNNEISEKSEIFDDQFSVERPDGSNFTLKIRSTKLEDSAMYFCASRWDRGATDTQYFGPGTRLTVL.